This is a list of T cell receptor beta chains from one sample in a study of T cells in Graves' hyperthyroidism and ophthalmopathy. TCRdb re-called the multiplex PCR reads through MiXCR, storing one row per CDR3 protein. The top ten clones hold 7.5% to 8% of a sample with some 440,000 distinct CDR3 sequences, 15% to 19% of them seen once. The sample consisted of blood. Every receptor here comes from a woman aged 18-29 years with Graves' hyperthyroidism. CDR3s include the opening cysteine and the closing phenylalanine or tryptophan. Some rows mark clone size as missing; the rest say once, few, many or name a class of expanded clone.

v_call: TRBV12-3/TRBV12-4; j_call: TRBJ1-6; cdr3_length: 14; clone_size: many; cdr3_aa: CASSFGRYNSPLHF
v_call: TRBV4-1; j_call: TRBJ2-7; cdr3_length: 15; clone_size: many; cdr3_aa: CASSQGLGVSYEQYF
v_call: TRBV6-1; j_call: TRBJ2-1; cdr3_length: 14; clone_size: few; cdr3_aa: CASSNAGLLSEQFF
v_call: TRBV5-4; j_call: TRBJ1-6; cdr3_length: 12; clone_size: few; cdr3_aa: CASGRGESPLHF
v_call: TRBV3-1; j_call: TRBJ2-1; cdr3_length: 13; clone_size: many; cdr3_aa: CASSLRTYNEQFF
v_call: TRBV13; j_call: TRBJ2-2; cdr3_length: 16; clone_size: many; cdr3_aa: CASSPYGRAGTGELFF
v_call: TRBV7-9; j_call: TRBJ1-6; cdr3_length: 15; clone_size: many; cdr3_aa: CASSSGQMDNSPLHF
v_call: TRBV7-3; j_call: TRBJ1-2; cdr3_length: 15; clone_size: many; cdr3_aa: CASSLAPGQIYGYTF
v_call: TRBV28; j_call: TRBJ2-7; cdr3_length: 15; clone_size: many; cdr3_aa: CASSLIPSGGYEQYF
v_call: TRBV7-6; j_call: TRBJ1-3; cdr3_length: 15; clone_size: NA; cdr3_aa: CASSSGAFSGNTIYF
v_call: TRBV6-5; j_call: TRBJ2-7; cdr3_length: 17; clone_size: many; cdr3_aa: CASSYSTGWEMSYEQYF
v_call: TRBV4-1; j_call: TRBJ2-2; cdr3_length: 19; clone_size: many; cdr3_aa: CASSQAAPGPQQYTGELFF
v_call: TRBV25-1; j_call: TRBJ1-3; cdr3_length: 15; clone_size: NA; cdr3_aa: CASSEGGGSGNTIYF
v_call: TRBV12-3/TRBV12-4; j_call: TRBJ2-5; cdr3_length: 15; clone_size: many; cdr3_aa: CASSSLTKTQETQYF
v_call: TRBV12-3/TRBV12-4; j_call: TRBJ1-1; cdr3_length: 14; clone_size: many; cdr3_aa: CASSFKDLDTEAFF
v_call: TRBV28; j_call: TRBJ2-7; cdr3_length: 13; clone_size: NA; cdr3_aa: CASSFGHMREQYF
v_call: TRBV6-5; j_call: TRBJ2-7; cdr3_length: 14; clone_size: many; cdr3_aa: CASSYGTGDIEQYF
v_call: TRBV11-2; j_call: TRBJ1-6; cdr3_length: 15; clone_size: many; cdr3_aa: CASSSLRGTALPLHF
v_call: TRBV20-1; j_call: TRBJ1-5; cdr3_length: 16; clone_size: many; cdr3_aa: CSARDKRGWLNQPQHF
v_call: TRBV5-1; j_call: TRBJ2-3; cdr3_length: 16; clone_size: many; cdr3_aa: CASSPRAGGRTDTQYF
v_call: TRBV4-1; j_call: TRBJ2-2; cdr3_length: 16; clone_size: few; cdr3_aa: CASSQSAGRNTGELFF
v_call: TRBV12-5; j_call: TRBJ2-7; cdr3_length: 14; clone_size: many; cdr3_aa: CASGLEGSSYEQYF
v_call: TRBV11-2; j_call: TRBJ2-7; cdr3_length: 13; clone_size: many; cdr3_aa: CASSSGQVYEQYF
v_call: TRBV27; j_call: TRBJ1-1; cdr3_length: 14; clone_size: many; cdr3_aa: CASPSPAMNTEAFF
v_call: TRBV11-2; j_call: TRBJ2-1; cdr3_length: 19; clone_size: NA; cdr3_aa: CASSLDGLAGGPSYNEQFF
v_call: TRBV30; j_call: TRBJ2-7; cdr3_length: 14; clone_size: many; cdr3_aa: CAWSSGHGTSEQYF
v_call: TRBV30; j_call: TRBJ2-1; cdr3_length: 11; clone_size: many; cdr3_aa: CAWSDSNEQFF
v_call: TRBV2; j_call: TRBJ1-1; cdr3_length: 15; clone_size: many; cdr3_aa: CASSAERKANTEAFF
v_call: TRBV2; j_call: TRBJ1-6; cdr3_length: 14; clone_size: many; cdr3_aa: CASTEGPRGSPLHF
v_call: TRBV20-1; j_call: TRBJ1-4; cdr3_length: 14; clone_size: few; cdr3_aa: CSALRQPGDEKLFF
v_call: TRBV7-9; j_call: TRBJ1-2; cdr3_length: 14; clone_size: many; cdr3_aa: CASSRRTGLDGYTF
v_call: TRBV4-1; j_call: TRBJ2-7; cdr3_length: 16; clone_size: NA; cdr3_aa: CASSQLLTGGGNEQYF
v_call: TRBV20-1; j_call: TRBJ2-1; cdr3_length: 12; clone_size: many; cdr3_aa: CSARTSEREQFF
v_call: TRBV7-9; j_call: TRBJ2-1; cdr3_length: 14; clone_size: many; cdr3_aa: CASSLVTGNNEQFF
v_call: TRBV5-1; j_call: TRBJ1-2; cdr3_length: 13; clone_size: many; cdr3_aa: CASSQTANYGYTF
v_call: TRBV3-1; j_call: TRBJ1-2; cdr3_length: 15; clone_size: NA; cdr3_aa: CASSQLGTGGYGYTF
v_call: TRBV4-1; j_call: TRBJ2-2; cdr3_length: 18; clone_size: NA; cdr3_aa: CASSPTTAQVTYTGELFF
v_call: TRBV12-3/TRBV12-4; j_call: TRBJ2-7; cdr3_length: 16; clone_size: many; cdr3_aa: CASSFIGRSPGDEQYF
v_call: TRBV20-1; j_call: TRBJ2-7; cdr3_length: 16; clone_size: many; cdr3_aa: CSALLAGSYFPYEQYF
v_call: TRBV28; j_call: TRBJ1-5; cdr3_length: 15; clone_size: many; cdr3_aa: CASSSGTGADQPQHF
v_call: TRBV20-1; j_call: TRBJ2-5; cdr3_length: 13; clone_size: many; cdr3_aa: CSPGQGAQETQYF
v_call: TRBV18; j_call: TRBJ2-3; cdr3_length: 12; clone_size: many; cdr3_aa: CASSPVGDTQYF